A selection of T cell receptor beta chains follows, all from one sample in a study of blood T cell repertoires in COVID-19. Repertoires were generated with immunoSEQ multiplex PCR, while TCRdb's copy carries only in-frame clones and drops some. The profile shows over 150,000 clones, roughly 83% of them singletons. The sequenced sample was peripheral blood. Receptor source: a woman in her sixties or seventies with acute or convalescent COVID-19. CDR3s include the opening cysteine and the closing phenylalanine or tryptophan. D genes are given only for firm matches. Size is stated for part of the rows, as once, few or many counts, or as a class when the clone is expanded.

NA	TRBJ1-1	TRBD1	TRBV2	TGTGCCAGCAGATCTTGGACAGGTTGGACTGAAGCTTTCTTT	CASRSWTGWTEAFF
few	TRBJ1-2	TRBD1	TRBV7-9	TGTGCCAGCAGCCGTCGCGAGTGGACAGGTCATTATGGCTACACCTTC	CASSRREWTGHYGYTF
once	TRBJ1-2	NA	TRBV5-1	TGCGCCAGCAGCTCCAATCGGGGTTCGAATGGCTACACCTTC	CASSSNRGSNGYTF
NA	TRBJ1-2	NA	TRBV6-5	TGTGCCAGCAGTTACTACCAGGGTAGTGGCTACACCTTC	CASSYYQGSGYTF
NA	TRBJ2-7	NA	TRBV2	TGTGCCAGCAGTGAAGGGGCGTCCCCCGCCTACGAGCAGTACTTC	CASSEGASPAYEQYF
NA	TRBJ1-6	NA	TRBV5-6	TGTGCCAGCAGCTTGGTCAAAGGGGGTTGGAATTCACCCCTCCACTTT	CASSLVKGGWNSPLHF
NA	TRBJ2-2	TRBD1	TRBV19	TGTGCCAGTAGTACCCGTCCAGGGGGCTTCGGGGAGCTGTTTTTT	CASSTRPGGFGELFF
NA	TRBJ2-7	NA	TRBV28	TGTGCCAGCAGTTTCCCACAGGCAACTTCCTACGAGCAGTACTTC	CASSFPQATSYEQYF
NA	TRBJ2-5	TRBD1	TRBV5-1	TGCGCCAGCAGCCACGCTCGGGGACAGGGTGAAGAGACCCAGTACTTC	CASSHARGQGEETQYF
NA	TRBJ2-5	TRBD2	TRBV4-3	TGCGCCAGCAGCCAAGAAGGTACGGGAGGCCAAGAGACCCAGTACTTC	CASSQEGTGGQETQYF
NA	TRBJ2-7	NA	TRBV4-2	TGTGCCAGCAGCCAAGATCACAGCCTGGGGCAGTACTTC	CASSQDHSLGQYF
NA	TRBJ1-6	NA	TRBV6-5	TGTGCCAGCAGTTCCAGGGAACGGTCACCCCTCCACTTT	CASSSRERSPLHF
NA	TRBJ1-1	NA	TRBV9	TGTGCCAGCAGCGGTCCAGGGGACACTGAAGCTTTCTTT	CASSGPGDTEAFF
NA	TRBJ2-2	TRBD2	TRBV27	TGTGCCAGCAGTCTCCTGGGAGGGGTCACCGGGGAGCTGTTTTTT	CASSLLGGVTGELFF
once	TRBJ1-2	TRBD1	TRBV19	TGTGCCAGTAGTAGGGACAGAGCTAACTATGGCTACACCTTC	CASSRDRANYGYTF
once	TRBJ1-2	NA	TRBV5-1	TGCGCCAGCAGCTTGGACAGAGCTATGGCGGGCTACACCTTC	CASSLDRAMAGYTF
NA	TRBJ2-7	NA	TRBV7-2	TGTGCCAGCAGCTTAACCCCGATATGGAGCTCCTACGAGCAGTACTTC	CASSLTPIWSSYEQYF
NA	TRBJ1-2	NA	TRBV5-1	TGCGCCAGCAGCCTGGACAGCTATGGCTACACCTTC	CASSLDSYGYTF
NA	TRBJ1-5	NA	TRBV3-1/TRBV3-2	TGTGCCAGCAGCCAAGACAGGGGCCGGCAGCCCCAGCATTTT	CASSQDRGRQPQHF
NA	TRBJ1-4	NA	TRBV7-2	TGTGCCAGCAGACGTGGACTTTCTAATGAAAAACTGTTTTTT	CASRRGLSNEKLFF
NA	TRBJ1-6	NA	TRBV28	TGTGCCAGCAGAGCAGGGAATTCACCCCTCCACTTT	CASRAGNSPLHF
NA	TRBJ2-5	TRBD2	TRBV7-3	TGTGCCAGCAGACCTACTAGCGGGGGGCTACAAGAGACCCAGTACTTC	CASRPTSGGLQETQYF
NA	TRBJ2-1	TRBD2	TRBV13	TGTGCCAGCAGCTACTCCCCCCTAGCGGGATCGAATGAGCAGTTCTTC	CASSYSPLAGSNEQFF
once	TRBJ2-3	TRBD2	TRBV7-6	TGTGCCAGCAGCTTAGAGCCAGCGGGGAGCACAGATACGCAGTATTTT	CASSLEPAGSTDTQYF
once	TRBJ1-5	NA	TRBV28	TGTGCCAGCAGTGACAGACCATCCCATCAGCCCCAGCATTTT	CASSDRPSHQPQHF
NA	TRBJ1-5	NA	TRBV18	TGTGCCAGCTCACCCTCTAGCAATCAGCCCCAGCATTTT	CASSPSSNQPQHF
NA	TRBJ1-2	NA	TRBV23-1	TGCGCCAGCAGTCCGTACGGTCCTCTCTATGGCTACACCTTC	CASSPYGPLYGYTF
few	TRBJ1-6	NA	TRBV5-1	TGCGCCAGCAGCTTGGTTTTGGGGCCGAGCTCCTATAATTCACCCCTCCACTTT	CASSLVLGPSSYNSPLHF
NA	TRBJ1-2	TRBD1	TRBV9	TGTGCCAGCAGCTCACGGGACAGTTACTATGGCTACACCTTC	CASSSRDSYYGYTF
once	TRBJ2-5	TRBD1	TRBV29-1	TGCAGCGTCGATCCGGGACAGGGGGACGGGGAGACCCAGTACTTC	CSVDPGQGDGETQYF
NA	TRBJ2-2	NA	TRBV3-1/TRBV3-2	TGTGCCAGCTACCAAGGCGGCGCAGACACCGGGGAGCTGTTTTTT	CASYQGGADTGELFF
NA	TRBJ1-2	NA	TRBV4-3	TGCGCCAGCAGCCAAGATTCGCGGTTTAACTATGGCTACACCTTC	CASSQDSRFNYGYTF
NA	TRBJ2-7	TRBD2	TRBV6-2/TRBV6-3	TGTGCCAGCAGCCTCCCCGGGACTAGCTCCTACGAGCAGTACTTC	CASSLPGTSSYEQYF
NA	TRBJ2-1	NA	TRBV7-8	TGTGCCAGCAGCTTATCAGGGAACTCCTACAATGAGCAGTTCTTC	CASSLSGNSYNEQFF
NA	TRBJ1-4	TRBD1	TRBV29-1	TGCAGCGTTGCCCGGACAGGGACTACTAATGAAAAACTGTTTTTT	CSVARTGTTNEKLFF
NA	TRBJ2-3	TRBD2	TRBV11-3	TGTGCCAGCAGCCCCGGACTAGCTCTCCCAGATACGCAGTATTTT	CASSPGLALPDTQYF
NA	TRBJ2-3	TRBD2	TRBV7-9	TGTGCCAGCAGCTTCAGCGGGGGGACCACAGATACGCAGTATTTT	CASSFSGGTTDTQYF
NA	TRBJ2-3	TRBD1	TRBV5-8	TGTGCCAGCAGCCTATCGGGACAGGGCACAGATACGCAGTATTTT	CASSLSGQGTDTQYF
once	TRBJ2-7	TRBD2	TRBV28	TGTGCCAGCCTTCCTCCTAGCGGGGGAACCTACGAGCAGTACTTC	CASLPPSGGTYEQYF
NA	TRBJ2-2	TRBD2	TRBV7-2	TGTGCCAGCAACCCGAGAGCGGGGGGGCACACCGGGGAGCTGTTTTTT	CASNPRAGGHTGELFF
few	TRBJ2-1	NA	TRBV7-3	TGTGCCAGCAGGATGAGGACGGGAAATGAGCAGTTCTTC	CASRMRTGNEQFF